This T cell receptor (beta chain) came from a study of shared clonotypes between healthy human individuals. As concerns this clone: Its antigen is unidentified.

Running of the assay took place at deep level. How the authors handled the data: Filtering of immunoSEQ junctional sequences could not match full-length read filtering. Libraries were prepared by immunoSEQ multiplex PCR; TCRdb keeps only in-frame clonotypes and omits some of them. V, J and clone size are those of that table, while D and trimming were read from the DNA. The top ten hold about 1.5% of the sample, which has about 1 million clones, approximately 68% seen once. Study-wide findings and caveats: Enrolling few donors narrowed the genetic and exposure-history diversity that was represented.

All participating donors were Caucasian adults from Nashville, Tennessee. In germline, CDR1 is SGHNT, CDR2 YENEEA. V shed 1 base, J shed 2 bases, and the junction held 4 bases outside the gene matches. CDR3 length: 16 amino acids. The chain has TRBV11-3 and TRBJ2-3, with 9 bases aligning to TRBD2. This sequence was found in a man younger than 30 in good health. Sequenced material: memory CD4+ T cells sorted from blood. The subset here: CD45RA-negative fraction. The CDR3 DNA reads TGTGCCAGCAGCTTAGGGACTAGCGCAACCACAGATACGCAGTATTTT. This translates into CASSLGTSATTDTQYF.